The next 7 T cell receptor beta chains were all read from a single sample in a study of cytotoxic CD8 clonotypes in ibrutinib-treated CLL. Data came from immunoSEQ multiplex PCR; TCRdb stores just in-frame clones and leaves some out. In the table there are some 200,000 clones, roughly 77% of which are singletons. This sample comprised PBMCs, obtained after 12 months of ibrutinib treatment. The receptors derive from a human donor with chronic lymphocytic leukemia.

This rearrangement joins TRBV5-1 to TRBJ2-3; TRBD2 matches 12 bases. The CDR3 spans 16 residues. After removal of 3 bases from V and 1 base from J, the junction contained 3 bases not matched to a gene. Germline V gives CDR1 SGHRS, CDR2 YFSETQ. CDR3 residues: CASSWRLAGGTDTQYF. CDR3 DNA sequence: TGCGCCAGCAGCTGGAGACTAGCGGGAGGCACAGATACGCAGTATTTT.

This clone has only a few counts. This chain joins TRBV28 and TRBJ1-2; 8 bases map to TRBD1. The CDR3 extends over 13 amino acids. The V segment lost 9 bases and the J segment 8 bases; nucleotides outside the gene matches: 11. Germline V gene data show CDR1 as MDHEN and CDR2 as SYDVKM. In DNA, the CDR3 is TGTGCCAGTATCGGACAGGGAATGGGCGGCTACACCTTC. Encoded protein: CASIGQGMGGYTF.

A few counts support this clone. The chain is built from TRBV6-5 and TRBJ1-1; perhaps TRBD1 as D (5 bases). This CDR3 has 13 residues. The germline V gene has CDR1 MNHEY and CDR2 SVGAGI. The germline V and J ends were trimmed by 6 bases and 2 bases, with 10 bases remaining between them. Written as DNA, the CDR3 is TGTGCCAGCAGGCGGTGGGACAACACTGAAGCTTTCTTT. Encoded protein: CASRRWDNTEAFF.

This clone has more than one count but fewer than ten. The chain is built from TRBV5-4 and TRBJ2-3, with D perhaps given as TRBD1 or TRBD2 (5 bases each). CDR3 length: 16 residues. Germline V gives CDR1 SGHNT, CDR2 YYREEE (reference sequence). V was cut by 6 bases and J by 2 bases, with 19 bases left in between. The CDR3, as DNA: TGTGCCAGCAACCTGAGGGGCCCAGGGAACACAGATACGCAGTATTTT. It codes for CASNLRGPGNTDTQYF.

J is TRBJ2-3 and V is TRBV7-9; the D gene could be TRBD1 or TRBD2 (5 bases each). Germline CDR1 SEHNR, CDR2 FQNEAQ (reference sequence). Trimming stripped 8 bases from V and 6 bases from J, with 21 bases between. The CDR3 covers 15 residues. As DNA, the CDR3 is TGTGCCAGCTCCTCCGCCCGGGGCAGGGAGGATACGCAGTATTTT. Amino acids: CASSSARGREDTQYF. The full variable domain, completed using reference TRBV7-9 and TRBJ2-3, is DTGVSQNPRHKITKRGQNVTFRCDPISEHNRLYWYRQTLGQGPEFLTYFQNEAQLEKSRLLSDRFSAERPKGSFSTLEIQRTEQGDSAMYLCASSSARGREDTQYFGPGTRLTVL.

The rearrangement uses TRBV7-3 and TRBJ2-1; 8 nucleotides match TRBD2. The V and J ends lost 5 bases and 4 bases, in that order; junction bases with no gene match: 7. The CDR3 contains 15 residues. Germline CDR1 reads SGHTA; CDR2 reads FQGTGA. Here the CDR3 DNA reads TGTGCCAGCAGCCCGATAGCGGGGACTTACAATGAGCAGTTCTTC. Translation: CASSPIAGTYNEQFF. The whole variable domain, remainder taken from reference TRBV7-3 and TRBJ2-1, is GAGVSQTPSNKVTEKGKYVELRCDPISGHTALYWYRQSLGQGPEFLIYFQGTGAADDSGLPNDRFFAVRPEGSVSTLKIQRTERGDSAVYLCASSPIAGTYNEQFFGPGTRLTVL.

This clone was found a few times. The chain carries TRBV14 and TRBJ1-1; D call uncertain. This CDR3 has 15 amino acids. Trimming took off 0 bases at V and 0 bases at J, with 8 bases between the two ends. The germline CDR1 and CDR2 sequences are SGHDN and FVKESK. CDR3 coding DNA: TGTGCCAGCAGCCAAGATCGACGGATGAACACTGAAGCTTTCTTT. This sequence encodes CASSQDRRMNTEAFF. The variable domain in full, completed from reference TRBV14 and TRBJ1-1, reads EAGVTQFPSHSVIEKGQTVTLRCDPISGHDNLYWYRRVMGKEIKFLLHFVKESKQDESGMPNNRFLAERTGGTYSTLKVQPAELEDSGVYFCASSQDRRMNTEAFFGQGTRLTVV.